The 2 T cell receptor beta chains presented below share a single source sample, sequenced in a study of blood T cell repertoires in COVID-19. Clones were read by immunoSEQ multiplex PCR, and TCRdb kept only the in-frame ones, dropping some. The data show 250,000 or so clones, approximately 92% seen once. Sequenced sample: peripheral blood. Receptors originate from a woman aged 40 to 49 who had recovered from COVID-19.

The table lists this clone with a few counts. The chain has TRBV5-1 and TRBJ2-7; 7 nucleotides align to TRBD1. This CDR3 region has 14 residues. The V segment lost 4 bases and the J segment 3 bases; nucleotides outside the gene matches: 7. Germline lookup yields CDR1 SGHRS and CDR2 YFSETQ. As DNA, the CDR3 is TGCGCCAGCAGCATCACCCGGGACAGCTACGAGCAGTACTTC. This translates into CASSITRDSYEQYF.

The chain is built from TRBV2 and TRBJ1-6; 7 nucleotides line up with TRBD1. The CDR3 is made up of 13 amino acids. With V trimmed by 7 bases and J by 9 bases, 6 bases remained unmatched. Germline V gives CDR1 SNHLY, CDR2 FYNNEI. The CDR3 sequence is CASNPTGTSPLHF. The CDR3 region has the DNA TGTGCCAGCAACCCGACAGGGACTTCACCCCTCCACTTT.